This paragraph reports one T cell receptor (beta chain). Its target is unknown. The study ran its PCR with 60 Vbeta and 13 Jbeta primers. Sequencing was performed with immunoSEQ multiplex PCR; in TCRdb, only in-frame clones are kept and a portion is missing. Among roughly 150,000 clones, around 70% were seen once, and the ten largest hold roughly 2%. The germline CDR1 and CDR2 sequences are MDHEN and SYDVKM. V dropped 6 bases and J dropped 10 bases, with 19 bases sitting between them. CDR3 size: 15 residues. The sample is drawn from a study of cytomegalovirus exposure and HLA in healthy donors. Study observations and caveats: Solely CMV serostatus was available to characterize immune exposure. Earlier findings revealed that most TCR beta V segments proved productive either about 87% or about 30% of the time. Later on, analysis showed that most CMV-associated TCR beta chains appeared to be HLA-restricted.

This TCR came from a woman aged 55-69 years in good health and CMV-seropositive. The J gene is TRBJ1-6, the V gene TRBV28; no clear D. The material sequenced was PBMCs. The CDR3 DNA is TGTGCCAGCAGATCTAAACTCGGTCGGAGGTCACCCCTCCACTTT. Translation: CASRSKLGRRSPLHF.